These 15 T cell receptor beta chains were sequenced from one sample in a study of control samples from healthy donors and cancer patients. TCRdb's table, derived via immunoSEQ multiplex PCR, lists solely in-frame clones and lacks some. Among approximately 90,000 clones listed, roughly 84% were seen once. The sample taken for sequencing was PBMCs. Source of these receptors: a man between 65 and 80 years old with lung cancer.

This clone was detected only a few times. J is TRBJ1-2 and V is TRBV20-1, with no clear D. The CDR3 runs to 10 residues. Germline CDR1 reads DFQATT; CDR2 reads SNEGSKA (reference sequence). Trimming removed 5 bases at V and 5 bases at J, with 6 bases between. The CDR3 region is CSAFQYGYTF. Here the CDR3 DNA reads TGCAGTGCTTTCCAATATGGCTACACCTTC.

The rearrangement links TRBV7-2 to TRBJ2-3, with D maybe TRBD2 (5 bases). The germline gives CDR1 SGHTA, CDR2 FQGNSA. This CDR3 spans 16 amino acids. V shed 4 bases and J shed 2 bases, with 16 bases lying between them. CDR3 residues: CASSSPPRRATDTQYF. Written as DNA, the CDR3 is TGTGCCAGCAGCTCTCCCCCCCGGCGGGCCACAGATACGCAGTATTTT.

This rearrangement joins TRBV7-9 to TRBJ2-7, with 7 bases lining up with TRBD1. The germline CDR1 and CDR2 sequences are SEHNR and FQNEAQ (reference sequence). This CDR3 region has 16 residues. V was clipped by 5 bases and J by 0 bases; unmatched bases: 10. In DNA form, the CDR3 reads TGTGCCAGCAGCCCGTCCGCGACAGGGAGCTCCTACGAGCAGTACTTC. The encoded protein is CASSPSATGSSYEQYF.

The rearrangement uses TRBV5-4 and TRBJ1-5; D may be TRBD1 (5 bases). Germline V lookup: CDR1 SGHNT, CDR2 YYREEE (reference sequence). V lost 4 bases, J lost 6 bases, and 11 bases lay in between. This CDR3 spans 13 amino acids. The CDR3 DNA is TGTGCCAGCAGCGGGACCCCCGGTCAGCCCCAGCATTTT. Its translation: CASSGTPGQPQHF.

This clone was observed a single time. The chain couples TRBV11-2 to TRBJ1-1; tentative D call: TRBD1 (5 bases). The CDR3 covers 13 residues. Deletions cut 5 bases from V and 0 bases from J, with 7 bases between. Germline loops: CDR1 SGHAT, CDR2 FQNNGV. CDR3 DNA: TGTGCCAGCAGCGGGGCCCTGAACACTGAAGCTTTCTTT. This codes for CASSGALNTEAFF.

The V gene is TRBV5-4, the J gene TRBJ2-1; TRBD2 might be the D (6 bases). CDR1 and CDR2 from the germline V gene are SGHNT and YYREEE (reference sequence). Between the trimmed V and J ends, which lost 2 bases and 2 bases, there was a span of 14 bases. The CDR3 sequence is 16 residues long. Here the CDR3 reads CASSLGGARPYNEQFF. CDR3 nucleotides: TGTGCCAGCAGCTTAGGAGGGGCTAGGCCCTACAATGAGCAGTTCTTC.

V usage is TRBV7-2 and J usage is TRBJ2-3; 7 bases are a match to TRBD2. CDR1 and CDR2 (germline): SGHTA, FQGNSA. The CDR3 sequence is 15 residues long. V dropped 7 bases and J dropped 2; count of bases not matched to a gene: 9. CDR3 DNA: TGTGCCAGCATCCTGACTAGCCTGTCCACAGATACGCAGTATTTT. This gives the protein CASILTSLSTDTQYF.

The chain recombines TRBV12-2 with TRBJ2-7. TRBV12-2 is flagged as a pseudogene. This CDR3 contains 11 residues. The CDR3 coding sequence is TGTGCAAGTGTTTTTGCCTACGAGCAGTACTTC. Translating it yields CASVFAYEQYF.

The V and J genes are TRBV3-1 (or the pseudogene TRBV3-2) and TRBJ2-5, with a weak D call TRBD2 (6 bases). The germline gives CDR1 LGHDT, CDR2 YNNKEL (reference sequence). V dropped 5 bases and J dropped 1 base, with 17 bases sitting between them. The CDR3 is 16 amino acids. The CDR3 sequence: CASSLVGGISQETQYF. The CDR3 nucleotides read TGTGCCAGCAGCTTAGTCGGAGGGATATCCCAAGAGACCCAGTACTTC.

This chain connects TRBV10-1 to TRBJ1-1; 8 bases agree with TRBD1. The germline V gene encodes CDR1 WNHNN and CDR2 SYGVQD (reference sequence). V shed 5 bases and J 5 bases; nucleotides not matched to a gene: 10. The CDR3 contains 15 residues. The DNA of the CDR3 is TGCGCCAGCAGTTCCGTAAGGACAGGGTTTACTGAAGCTTTCTTT. Amino acid sequence: CASSSVRTGFTEAFF.

The chain carries TRBV4-1 and TRBJ2-2; 8 bases map to TRBD1. The trim removed 0 bases at V and 4 bases at J, leaving 13 bases unmatched. This CDR3 is built from 19 residues. CDR1 MGHRA and CDR2 YSYEKL come from the germline V gene. The CDR3 loop is CASSQDRYRGTGGTGELFF. The CDR3 DNA follows: TGCGCCAGCAGCCAAGATAGGTATCGTGGAACAGGGGGCACCGGGGAGCTGTTTTTT.

This chain joins TRBV28 and TRBJ1-2; D call uncertain. Germline assignment: CDR1 MDHEN and CDR2 SYDVKM. The CDR3 spans 10 residues. V was clipped by 5 bases and J by 8 bases, with 6 bases between them. The CDR3, as DNA: TGTGCCAGCAGTCGAGGGGGCTACACCTTC. It yields the protein CASSRGGYTF.

The DNA of the CDR3 is TGTGCCAGCAGTGAGGAACCAGTCACCAACACCATATATTTT. This codes for CASSEEPVTNTIYF. The chain employs TRBV25-1 and TRBJ1-3; D is ambiguous. The CDR3 runs 14 residues. The germline V gene has CDR1 MGHDK and CDR2 SYGVNS. Trimming stripped 3 bases from V and 7 bases from J, with 13 bases between.

This clone was seen a handful of times. The V and J genes are TRBV7-9 and TRBJ2-3; D is uncertain. Germline-derived CDR1 and CDR2 are SEHNR and FQNEAQ (reference sequence). The CDR3 covers 14 residues. V was trimmed by 6 bases and J by 1 base, leaving 11 bases between them. The CDR3 region is CASRRASRTDTQYF. The DNA of the CDR3 is TGTGCCAGCAGGCGAGCGTCCCGCACAGATACGCAGTATTTT.

A single count supports this clone. The rearrangement links TRBV19 to TRBJ1-4; 7 nucleotides align to TRBD1. Germline lookup yields CDR1 LNHDA and CDR2 SQIVND (reference sequence). V was pared by 6 bases and J by 5 bases, with 9 bases of the junction left unmatched. This CDR3 contains 15 residues. CDR3 nucleotides: TGTGCCAGTAGCCTACGGGGACAGTTAAATGAAAAACTGTTTTTT. Its protein product is CASSLRGQLNEKLFF.